These 15 T cell receptor beta chains share one sample of origin, sequenced in a study of cytomegalovirus exposure and HLA in healthy donors. PCR employed 60 Vbeta and 13 Jbeta primers. Generated by immunoSEQ multiplex PCR, the TCRdb table keeps only in-frame clones and is missing some. The sample shows 55,000 to 85,000 clones, about 61% of them seen only once. Sequenced sample: PBMCs. All receptors derive from a woman between 45 and 65 years old in good health and CMV-seronegative.

In its sample, this clone was seen a few times. The genes are TRBV21-1 and TRBJ2-5; TRBD1 reflects the table's D call only, with no check against the DNA. TRBV21-1 is classified as a pseudogene. This CDR3 comprises 13 residues. The CDR3 reads CASTPRQPETQYF. CDR3 bases: TGTGCCAGCACCCCCCGACAGCCAGAGACCCAGTACTTC.

The rearrangement links TRBV7-3 to TRBJ2-1, with a possible D match to TRBD2 (5 bases). Germline V CDR1 and CDR2: SGHTA, FQGTGA. V lost 5 bases and J 8 bases, leaving 19 bases between the germline ends. The CDR3 runs 15 residues. DNA of the CDR3: TGTGCCAGCAGCCTTCGATCGGCGAGGGAAGATGAGCAGTTCTTC. Translating gives CASSLRSAREDEQFF.

DNA for the CDR3: TGTGCCAGCAGCGTAGGCGGCAGGGCGACCTACGAGCAGTACTTC. Translation gives CASSVGGRATYEQYF. The gene calls are TRBV9 and TRBJ2-7; the D gene is possibly TRBD1 (5 bases). Looked up from germline, CDR1 is SGDLS and CDR2 is YYNGEE. The V end lost 0 bases, the J end lost 2 bases, and 12 bases lay between the germline ends. The CDR3 runs 15 residues.

CDR3 in DNA: TGTGCCAGCAGCCCAGAATCAGGGGGTTTGAACACTGAAGCTTTCTTT. This translates into CASSPESGGLNTEAFF. The chain has TRBV7-8 and TRBJ1-1; 7 bases are a match to TRBD1. The V and J ends lost 5 bases and 0 bases, in that order; junction bases with no gene match: 9. The CDR3 sequence is 16 residues long. Germline CDR1 SGHVS, CDR2 FQNEAQ.

The chain uses TRBV7-9 and TRBJ1-1; 7 bases map to TRBD1. With V trimmed by 4 bases and J by 0 bases, 8 bases remained unmatched. Germline lookup yields CDR1 SEHNR and CDR2 FQNEAQ (reference sequence). The CDR3 contains 16 residues. CDR3 DNA: TGTGCCAGCAGCTCCCGACAGGGCGAGATGAACACTGAAGCTTTCTTT. Translation gives CASSSRQGEMNTEAFF.

CDR3 sequence: CASSVLAGYEQYF. The CDR3 DNA reads TGTGCCAGCAGCGTGCTAGCGGGCTACGAGCAGTACTTC. The chain couples TRBV5-6 to TRBJ2-7, with 8 bases matching TRBD2. Germline V gives CDR1 SGHDT, CDR2 YYEEEE. After removal of 4 bases from V and 3 bases from J, the junction contained 3 bases not matched to a gene. The CDR3 spans 13 residues. Drawing the rest from reference TRBV5-6 and TRBJ2-7, the complete variable domain is DAGVTQSPTHLIKTRGQQVTLRCSPKSGHDTVSWYQQALGQGPQFIFQYYEEEERQRGNFPDRFSGHQFPNYSSELNVNALLLGDSALYLCASSVLAGYEQYFGPGTRLTVT.

As regards this clone: In the same sample, other DNA sequences code for this CDR3. The J gene is TRBJ1-5, the V gene TRBV5-1, with D unresolved. Germline CDR1 is SGHRS and CDR2 is YFSETQ. The CDR3 extends over 14 amino acids. V was shortened by 1 base and J by 5 bases, with 10 bases between the two germline ends. CDR3 amino acids: CASSLRGDDQPQHF. The CDR3 DNA is TGCGCCAGCAGCTTGCGGGGAGACGATCAGCCCCAGCATTTT.

The genes are TRBV5-1 and TRBJ2-7, with 12 positions matching TRBD2. Germline V gives CDR1 SGHRS, CDR2 YFSETQ. CDR3 length equals 16 residues. Trimming removed 4 bases from V and 4 bases from J; junction bases left unmatched: 9. The CDR3 loop reads CASSHPLAGGEYEQYF. CDR3 DNA sequence: TGCGCCAGCAGCCACCCGCTAGCGGGAGGGGAGTACGAGCAGTACTTC.

The J gene is TRBJ2-1, the V gene TRBV19; 9 positions match TRBD2. The trim removed 3 bases at V and 7 bases at J, leaving 7 bases unmatched. The CDR3 is made up of 15 amino acids. CDR1 is LNHDA and CDR2 is SQIVND in the germline V gene (reference sequence). The CDR3 spells CASSMLAGDPNEQFF. CDR3 nucleotides: TGTGCCAGTAGTATGTTAGCGGGAGACCCAAATGAGCAGTTCTTC.

This chain links TRBV9 with TRBJ1-2; D may be TRBD1 (5 bases). CDR3 size: 14 residues. From germline, CDR1 is SGDLS and CDR2 YYNGEE. With 4 bases removed from V and 3 bases from J, the gap between germline ends came to 13 bases. The CDR3: CASSSTWGHYGYTF. CDR3 DNA: TGTGCCAGCAGCTCCACTTGGGGCCACTATGGCTACACCTTC.

Only a few counts were recorded for this clone. This chain joins TRBV18 and TRBJ2-1; D may be TRBD2 (7 bases). Germline loops: CDR1 KGHSH, CDR2 LQKENI. There are 12 residues in the CDR3. Between the trimmed V and J ends, which lost 8 bases and 6 bases, there was a span of 11 bases. CDR3 bases: TGTGCCAGCCTCGGGGGGCTCAATGAGCAGTTCTTC. Translation gives CASLGGLNEQFF.

The J gene is TRBJ1-2, the V gene TRBV5-1; D not certain. V was clipped by 0 bases and J by 3 bases, with 12 bases between them. The CDR3 contains 15 residues. Germline CDR1 and CDR2: SGHRS and YFSETQ. The CDR3 reads CASSLGRGSDYGYTF. CDR3 in DNA: TGCGCCAGCAGCTTGGGCCGGGGAAGCGACTATGGCTACACCTTC.

The rearrangement uses TRBV7-9 and TRBJ2-7; D perhaps matches TRBD2 (6 bases). The V gene lost 5 bases and the J gene lost 2 bases, with 7 bases spanning the gap. Per the germline V gene, CDR1 is SEHNR and CDR2 is FQNEAQ (reference sequence). The CDR3 extends over 12 amino acids. Here the CDR3 reads CASSPGAYEQYF. Written as DNA, the CDR3 is TGTGCCAGCAGCCCGGGGGCCTACGAGCAGTACTTC.

V gene TRBV19 combines with J gene TRBJ2-7; maybe TRBD1 (5 bases). Germline CDR1 LNHDA, CDR2 SQIVND (reference sequence). The CDR3 has 13 amino acids. Trimming removed 3 bases from V and 2 bases from J, with 8 bases in between. The DNA of the CDR3 is TGTGCCAGTAGTATGCAGGGCACCTACGAGCAGTACTTC. Residues: CASSMQGTYEQYF.

This clone was detected ten times or more. The chain links TRBV7-3 to TRBJ2-1; TRBD2 matches 9 bases. This CDR3 is built from 16 residues. Germline trimming cut 5 bases from V and 3 bases from J; bases unmatched to any gene: 8. The V gene's germline CDR1 is SGHTA and CDR2 FQGTGA. The DNA for the CDR3 is TGTGCCAGCAGCCCTTACCCTAGCGGGGACTACAATGAGCAGTTCTTC. Its protein product is CASSPYPSGDYNEQFF.